Following are 18 T cell receptor beta chains from one sample sequenced in a study of shared clonotypes between healthy human individuals. Here immunoSEQ multiplex PCR was the method, and the copy in TCRdb shows in-frame clones only, minus some. The profile shows 950,000 to 1,100,000 clones, more than 75% of them singletons. The sample was memory CD4+ T cells from PBMCs. Sample subset: CD45RA-negative fraction. These receptors came from a man aged 18 to 29 in good health. Some clones in this sample may be carry-over from other donors' samples.

The chain couples TRBV18 to TRBJ2-2; TRBD2 matches at 10 bases. CDR1 and CDR2 from the germline V gene are KGHSH and LQKENI. The CDR3 contains 17 residues. V gave up 3 bases and J gave up 0 bases; unmatched junction bases: 4. DNA of the CDR3: TGTGCCAGCTCACCGGTACTAGCGGGACCGAACACCGGGGAGCTGTTTTTT. Encoded protein: CASSPVLAGPNTGELFF.

V gene TRBV4-3 combines with J gene TRBJ1-2; possibly TRBD1 for D (5 bases). Germline loops: CDR1 LGHNA, CDR2 YSLEER. Trimming shortened V by 3 bases and J by 6 bases, and 8 bases separated the two germline ends. The CDR3 consists of 12 residues. The chain's CDR3 is CASSQRGDGYTF. The DNA of the CDR3 is TGCGCCAGCAGCCAGAGAGGGGATGGCTACACCTTC.

Comments on this clone: This specimen includes other DNA sequences encoding the same CDR3. The J gene is TRBJ1-5, the V gene TRBV18; 8 bases agree with TRBD1. This CDR3 has 15 amino acids. CDR1 and CDR2 from the germline V gene are KGHSH and LQKENI. J lost 0 bases, V lost 3 bases, and 1 base had no gene match. DNA for the CDR3: TGTGCCAGCTCACCCGGGACAGGTAGCAATCAGCCCCAGCATTTT. Translated, it gives CASSPGTGSNQPQHF.

The V call is TRBV27, the J call TRBJ1-2; no definite D call. Germline V gene lookup returns CDR1 MNHEY and CDR2 SMNVEV (reference sequence). CDR3 size: 17 residues. Deletions cut 5 bases from V and 3 bases from J, with 22 bases between. The CDR3: CASSPRVGGPLDYGYTF. As DNA, the CDR3 is TGTGCCAGCAGTCCAAGGGTTGGAGGCCCCTTGGACTATGGCTACACCTTC.

V and J are TRBV29-1 and TRBJ1-2, with TRBD1 matching 8 bases. Germline V gene data show CDR1 as SQVTM and CDR2 as ANQGSEA. Trimming took 1 base from V and 3 from J; bases not matched to a gene: 4. This CDR3 region has 14 residues. In DNA, the CDR3 is TGCAGCGTTGAAGGCAGGGGGCATGACTATGGCTACACCTTC. Its protein product is CSVEGRGHDYGYTF.

The chain joins TRBV30 to TRBJ1-5; 7 bases agree with TRBD1. Germline lookup yields CDR1 GTSNPN and CDR2 SVGIG (reference sequence). V lost 3 bases and J lost 6; bases outside the gene matches: 5. The length of the CDR3 is 13 residues. CDR3 residues: CAWRQGLGQPQHF. CDR3 bases: TGTGCCTGGAGACAGGGGCTCGGTCAGCCCCAGCATTTT.

The V and J genes are TRBV10-1 and TRBJ2-3, with TRBD1 identical over 8 bases. This CDR3 comprises 15 residues. Germline CDR1 is WNHNN and CDR2 is SYGVQD (reference sequence). Trimming removed 6 bases from V and 2 bases from J; junction bases left unmatched: 7. The CDR3 spells CASSLRGRDTDTQYF. The CDR3 DNA is TGCGCCAGCAGCCTCAGGGGGCGCGACACAGATACGCAGTATTTT.

This clone has just a few counts. This chain uses TRBV28 with TRBJ2-3, with a possible D match to TRBD2 (5 bases). There are 12 residues in the CDR3. The V end lost 6 bases, the J end lost 4 bases, and 8 bases lay between the germline ends. CDR1 is MDHEN and CDR2 is SYDVKM in the germline V gene. DNA of the CDR3: TGTGCCAGCAGGGCGGGTCCAGATACGCAGTATTTT. It yields the protein CASRAGPDTQYF.

This clone appeared a single time. The sample has other DNA sequences that encode this CDR3 too. This chain uses TRBV18 with TRBJ2-2, with D possibly being TRBD1 (5 bases). With 6 bases removed from V and 3 bases from J, the gap between germline ends came to 11 bases. The CDR3 consists of 14 residues. Per germline, CDR1 KGHSH and CDR2 LQKENI. This chain's CDR3 is CASSPDSYTGELFF. CDR3 DNA sequence: TGTGCCAGCTCTCCCGACAGCTACACCGGGGAGCTGTTTTTT.

This chain connects TRBV11-1 to TRBJ2-3; D not certain. Trimming cost V 1 base and J 3 bases, with 5 bases left between them. CDR1 and CDR2 from the germline V gene are SGHAT and FQDESV (reference sequence). The CDR3 contains 13 residues. This CDR3 is CASSLGPTDTQYF. The CDR3 nucleotides are TGTGCCAGCAGCTTAGGGCCGACAGATACGCAGTATTTT.

This chain connects TRBV10-3 to TRBJ1-2, with D maybe TRBD1 (5 bases). V was pared by 4 bases and J by 3 bases, with 15 bases between. The CDR3 spans 15 residues. Germline CDR1 reads ENHRY; CDR2 reads SYGVKD. The CDR3 DNA reads TGTGCCATCAGTGTTGCAGGGAGGATGGACTATGGCTACACCTTC. It encodes CAISVAGRMDYGYTF.

Regarding this clone: Other DNA sequences in the sample encode the same CDR3. This chain joins TRBV25-1 and TRBJ1-4; D is uncertain. Between the trimmed V and J ends, which lost 2 bases and 0 bases, there was a span of 7 bases. Germline V gene sequence: CDR1 MGHDK, CDR2 SYGVNS. The CDR3 has 15 amino acids. The CDR3 sequence is CASSEGGATNEKLFF. CDR3 DNA: TGTGCCAGCAGTGAAGGCGGAGCAACTAATGAAAAACTGTTTTTT.

This clone is a singleton in its sample. The rearrangement joins TRBV4-2 to TRBJ2-2; TRBD1 might be the D (5 bases). The CDR3 extends over 13 amino acids. Germline V gene data show CDR1 as LGHNA and CDR2 as YNFKEQ. Trimming removed 7 bases from V and 5 bases from J, with 11 bases in between. The CDR3 reads CASKQRGTGELFF. For the CDR3, the DNA is TGTGCCAGCAAACAAAGGGGAACCGGGGAGCTGTTTTTT.

The chain carries TRBV18 and TRBJ1-1; 7 bases are shared with TRBD1. Germline CDR1 is KGHSH and CDR2 is LQKENI. This CDR3 has 13 amino acids. V lost 4 bases to trimming and J lost 3 bases; unmatched junction nucleotides: 2. The CDR3 DNA follows: TGTGCCAGCTCACTAACAGGGGACACTGAAGCTTTCTTT. Protein product: CASSLTGDTEAFF.

This rearrangement joins TRBV6-5 to TRBJ2-1, with D unclear. The CDR3 contains 15 residues. The V end was cut by 6 bases, the J end by 4 bases, with 16 bases between. In germline, CDR1 is MNHEY, CDR2 SVGAGI. Written as DNA, the CDR3 is TGTGCCAGCAGGGGAATCAAGGGCGGTTACAATGAGCAGTTCTTC. It encodes CASRGIKGGYNEQFF.

The chain recombines TRBV5-6 with TRBJ2-3, with D possibly matching TRBD2 (5 bases). Germline CDR1 SGHDT, CDR2 YYEEEE. Trimming stripped 1 base from V and 3 bases from J, with 21 bases between. The CDR3 totals 18 residues. CDR3 coding DNA: TGTGCCAGCAGCTTGAGGTCGAAGTCGGGGATCGATACAGATACGCAGTATTTT. Translating gives CASSLRSKSGIDTDTQYF.

The V gene is TRBV6-1, the J gene TRBJ2-2; TRBD1 aligns across 8 bases. The germline V gene encodes CDR1 MNHNS and CDR2 SASEGT. CDR3 size: 15 residues. Trimming removed 8 bases from V and 5 bases from J; junction bases left unmatched: 10. In nucleotides, the CDR3 is TGTGCCAGCGGATCCGGGACAGGTGGAACCGGGGAGCTGTTTTTT. It codes for CASGSGTGGTGELFF.

The chain employs TRBV5-4 and TRBJ2-7; tentative D call: TRBD1 (5 bases). Germline-derived CDR1 and CDR2 are SGHNT and YYREEE (reference sequence). The ends were cut back, 3 bases at V and 2 bases at J, with 12 bases in the middle. CDR3 length: 14 amino acids. CDR3 bases: TGTGCCAGCAGCTCTGACAGCTTTCCCTACGAGCAGTACTTC. Translated, it gives CASSSDSFPYEQYF.